This T cell receptor (beta chain) was profiled in a study of tumor-infiltrating lymphocytes in primary liver carcinoma. Study information: The patients, men and women alike, were aged 30 to 69 years.

As to this clonotype: A read error may account for a junction end that differs from germline.

Unsorted bulk tissue (roughly 18-32 mg) underwent RNA and DNA co-extraction. Primary liver carcinomas in the patients were surgically resected. Tumor samples each held over 75% viable tumor cells. TCR beta cDNA was made from approximately 500 ng total RNA with a constant-region primer. Slightly modified ARM-PCR with three nested multiplex PCR rounds yielded TCR beta libraries. The first two PCR rounds, around 11 cycles each, used TRBV1-TRBV30 forward primers and a C-beta reverse primer. TCRdb called the multiplex PCR reads again in MiXCR, with one record for every CDR3 protein. The sample contains fewer than 250,000 distinct CDR3 sequences, 70% to 90% of which appear only once. The CDR3 is 13 residues long. Looked up from germline, CDR1 is SGHKS and CDR2 is YYEKEE (reference sequence).

Sample: tumor tissue from primary liver carcinoma. The chain combines TRBV5-5 with TRBJ2-5; TRBD2 is a possible D gene (5 bases). This clonotype was obtained from a man aged 35-49 years with primary liver carcinoma and hepatitis B virus infection. CDR3 nucleotide sequence: TGTGTCAGCGGCTTGTACGGCCAAGAGACCCAGTACTTC. This encodes CVSGLYGQETQYF. Together with reference TRBV5-5 and TRBJ2-5, the CDR3 gives the full variable domain: DAGVTQSPTHLIKTRGQQVTLRCSPISGHKSVSWYQQVLGQGPQFIFQYYEKEERGRGNFPDRFSARQFPNYSSELNVNALLLGDSALYLCVSGLYGQETQYFGPGTRLLVL.